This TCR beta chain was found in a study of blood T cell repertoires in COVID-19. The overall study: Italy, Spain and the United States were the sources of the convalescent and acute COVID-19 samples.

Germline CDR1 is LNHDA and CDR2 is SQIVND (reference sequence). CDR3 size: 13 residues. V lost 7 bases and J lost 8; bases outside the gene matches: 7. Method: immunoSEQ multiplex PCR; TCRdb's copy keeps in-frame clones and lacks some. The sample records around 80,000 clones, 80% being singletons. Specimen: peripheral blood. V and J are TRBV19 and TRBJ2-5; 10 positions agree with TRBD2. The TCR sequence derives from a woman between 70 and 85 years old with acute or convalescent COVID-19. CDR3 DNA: TGTGCCAGTAAAAGCGGGAGGGTAGAAACCCAGTACTTC. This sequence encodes CASKSGRVETQYF.